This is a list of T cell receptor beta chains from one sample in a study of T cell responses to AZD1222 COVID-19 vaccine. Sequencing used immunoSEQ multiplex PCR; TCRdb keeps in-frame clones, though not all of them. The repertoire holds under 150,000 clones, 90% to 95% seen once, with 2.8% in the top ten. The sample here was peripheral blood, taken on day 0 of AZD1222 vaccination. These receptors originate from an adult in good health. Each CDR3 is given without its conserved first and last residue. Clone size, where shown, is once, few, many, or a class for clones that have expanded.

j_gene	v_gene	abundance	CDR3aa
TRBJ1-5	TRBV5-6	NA	ASSSWGGGINQPQH
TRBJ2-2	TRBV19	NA	ASSTAGGATGELF
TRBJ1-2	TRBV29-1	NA	SVHRGTGAYGYT
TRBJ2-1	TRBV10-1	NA	ASSRDINEQF
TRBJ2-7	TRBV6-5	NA	ASSYSGGVGEQY
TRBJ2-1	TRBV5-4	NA	ASRGLGRGNNEQF
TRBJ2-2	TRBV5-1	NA	ASLPLGEASNTGELF
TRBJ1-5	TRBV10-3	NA	AISESTARQPQH
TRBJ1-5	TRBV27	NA	ASSPGGGSNQPQH
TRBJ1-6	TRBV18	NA	ASSPRHNSPLH
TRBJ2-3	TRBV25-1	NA	ASSDHRSSTDTQY
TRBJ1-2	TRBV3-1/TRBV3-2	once	ASSQDRQGNGEGYT
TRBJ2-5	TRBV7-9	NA	ASSPEGVQETQY
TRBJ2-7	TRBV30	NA	AWAGGSYEQY
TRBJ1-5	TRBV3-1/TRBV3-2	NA	ASSSGYSNQPQH
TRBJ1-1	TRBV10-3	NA	AISSGGNTEAF
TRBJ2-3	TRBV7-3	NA	ASSLSPLGAGRDTQY
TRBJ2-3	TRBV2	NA	ASAFQREGIFTDTQY
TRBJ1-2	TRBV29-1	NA	SVEEWGASGYT
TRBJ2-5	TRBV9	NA	ASSVGASGSSETQY
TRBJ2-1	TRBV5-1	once	ASSPGDGRWLADNEQF
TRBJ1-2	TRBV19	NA	ASSPRDSRQGYT
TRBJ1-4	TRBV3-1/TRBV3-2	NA	ASSPLLGWGKLF
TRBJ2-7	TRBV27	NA	ASSLTGTQTYEQY
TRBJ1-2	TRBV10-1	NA	ASRATRGNYGYT
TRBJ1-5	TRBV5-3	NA	ARSLGTRNQPQH
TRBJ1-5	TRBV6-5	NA	ASRALIGNQPQH
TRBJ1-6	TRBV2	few	ASSEGDSPLH
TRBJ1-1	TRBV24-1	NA	ATSDPDRVGAF
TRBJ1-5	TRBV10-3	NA	ATAGQYSNQPQH
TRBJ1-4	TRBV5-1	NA	ASKPAATNEKLF
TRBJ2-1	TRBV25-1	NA	ASSGLVGWSSYNEQF
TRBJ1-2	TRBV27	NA	ASSSGVGYGYT
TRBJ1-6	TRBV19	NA	ASSMAGASNSPLH
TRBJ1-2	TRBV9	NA	ASSVRRVGGYT
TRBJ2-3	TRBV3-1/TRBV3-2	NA	ASSLLEDTQY
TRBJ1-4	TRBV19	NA	ATAPQGATNEKLF
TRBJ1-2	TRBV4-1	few	ASSPGSRDYGYT
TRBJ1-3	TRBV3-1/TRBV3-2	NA	ASSPRENTIY
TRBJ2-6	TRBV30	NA	AWSVGGANVLT
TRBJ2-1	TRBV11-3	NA	ASSSPTGREQF
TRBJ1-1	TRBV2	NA	ASRGDRGNTEAF
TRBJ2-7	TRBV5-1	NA	ASSLALRQGQPRSSPSYEQY
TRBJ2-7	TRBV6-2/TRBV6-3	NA	ASSYVAGKEQY
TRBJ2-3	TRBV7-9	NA	ASSSSTGVKDTQY
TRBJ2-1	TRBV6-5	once	ASSYGRDSLDNEQF
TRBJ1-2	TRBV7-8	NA	ASSRQEGGSRGYT
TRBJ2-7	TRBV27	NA	ASSFQVSSYEQY
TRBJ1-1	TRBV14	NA	ASSLYGTAHTEAF
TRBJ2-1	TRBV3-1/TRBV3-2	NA	ASSQDRLAGNEQF
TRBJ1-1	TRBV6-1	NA	ASSELGGRAEAF
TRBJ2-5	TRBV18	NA	ASSPLPGSTQETQY
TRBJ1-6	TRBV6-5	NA	ASSASNSPLH
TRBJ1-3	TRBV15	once	ATSRDGLGPGNTIY
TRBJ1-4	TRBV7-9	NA	ASSPYEASSYKLF
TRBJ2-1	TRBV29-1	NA	SVGRGLVGEQF